This TCR beta chain derives from a study of T cell clonality in common variable immunodeficiency. This clone was recorded many times. The repertoire was sequenced with immunoSEQ multiplex PCR; TCRdb's copy has only in-frame clones and lacks some. There are some 38,000 clones in the sample, none observed a single time. Sequencing was performed on peripheral blood mononuclear cells. The sequence was collected from a person aged 18 to 70 in good health.

The DNA read from the CDR3 is TGTGCCAGCAGTTTAGCAGGGGGCCATCCTAACTATGGC. It yields the protein CASSLAGGHPNYG. The CDR3 in full is CASSLAGGHPNYGYTF. This chain uses TRBV27 with TRBJ1-2; 8 bases fit TRBD1. Coverage ceases 3 residues before the CDR3 finishes, and the germline J gene fills in the end. Per germline, CDR1 MNHEY and CDR2 SMNVEV (reference sequence). The length of the CDR3 is 16 residues. V was clipped by 2 bases and J by 0 bases; unmatched bases: 5.